Each of the 29 T cell receptor beta chains below was sequenced from the same sample in a study of control samples from healthy donors and cancer patients. Here immunoSEQ multiplex PCR was the method, and the copy in TCRdb shows in-frame clones only, minus some. Counted here are 100,000 to 150,000 clones, 80% to 95% occurring once; the ten biggest clones make up 4.5% to 7%. The sample taken for sequencing was blood. The receptors come from a man younger than 30 in good health.

The J gene is TRBJ2-2, the V gene TRBV27, with D maybe TRBD1 (5 bases). The germline V and J ends were trimmed by 3 bases and 6 bases, with 20 bases remaining between them. The CDR3 totals 17 residues. Germline V gene sequence: CDR1 MNHEY, CDR2 SMNVEV (reference sequence). Here the CDR3 reads CASSLIQVEAESGELFF. Here the CDR3 DNA reads TGTGCCAGCAGTTTGATACAGGTAGAGGCCGAATCCGGGGAGCTGTTTTTT.

The chain has TRBV9 and TRBJ2-5; 10 nucleotides line up with TRBD1. CDR1 is SGDLS and CDR2 is YYNGEE in the germline V gene. CDR3 size: 16 residues. The V segment lost 0 bases and the J segment 5 bases; nucleotides outside the gene matches: 7. The CDR3 reads CASSVGQGARGETQYF. In nucleotides, the CDR3 is TGTGCCAGCAGCGTAGGACAGGGGGCCCGAGGGGAGACCCAGTACTTC.

The chain carries TRBV6-2 or TRBV6-3 and TRBJ2-1; 9 positions agree with TRBD2. Germline V lookup: CDR1 MNHEY, CDR2 SVGEGT. The CDR3 consists of 15 residues. The ends lost 0 bases at V and 4 bases at J; junction bases unmatched: 1. The CDR3 sequence is CASSYSAGGYNEQFF. Written as DNA, the CDR3 is TGTGCCAGCAGTTACTCGGCGGGGGGGTACAATGAGCAGTTCTTC.

The CDR3 loop is CASSLAGTENSPLHF. The CDR3 bases are TGTGCCAGCAGCTTAGCCGGGACGGAGAATTCACCCCTCCACTTT. The chain joins TRBV7-2 to TRBJ1-6, with a weak D call TRBD1 (5 bases). Germline CDR1 SGHTA, CDR2 FQGNSA. The CDR3 runs 15 residues. Deletions cut 0 bases from V and 7 bases from J, with 10 bases between.

This chain joins TRBV6-4 and TRBJ2-2, with 7 positions matching TRBD1. The CDR3 is 15 residues long. The germline V gene encodes CDR1 MRHNA and CDR2 SNTAGT. V was pared by 6 bases and J by 4 bases, with 8 bases of the junction left unmatched. In DNA form, the CDR3 reads TGTGCCAGCAGCGACAGGGCAGGTAGCACCGGGGAGCTGTTTTTT. It is translated as CASSDRAGSTGELFF.

This chain uses TRBV6-4 with TRBJ2-3; TRBD2 is a possible D gene (7 bases). Germline CDR1 reads MRHNA; CDR2 reads SNTAGT. The CDR3 is 15 residues long. Trimming cost V 6 bases and J 7 bases, with 20 bases left between them. The CDR3 protein is CASSPAGAGLNTQYF. In DNA, the CDR3 is TGTGCCAGCAGCCCCGCGGGGGCAGGGCTAAATACGCAGTATTTT.

This chain joins TRBV7-9 and TRBJ1-4; D not resolved. Germline V gene lookup returns CDR1 SEHNR and CDR2 FQNEAQ (reference sequence). There are 13 residues in the CDR3. V lost 4 bases and J 8 bases, leaving 11 bases between the germline ends. The DNA of the CDR3 is TGTGCCAGCAGCTGGCAGGCAACAGAAAAACTGTTTTTT. Its protein product is CASSWQATEKLFF.

CDR3 residues: CASSRSGLAGAQETQYF. CDR3 sequence (DNA): TGTGCCAGCAGCCGATCCGGACTAGCGGGGGCCCAAGAGACCCAGTACTTC. This rearrangement joins TRBV27 to TRBJ2-5; 13 positions agree with TRBD2. The CDR3 totals 17 residues. V was pared by 6 bases and J by 1 base, with 8 bases of the junction left unmatched. Germline CDR1 is MNHEY and CDR2 is SMNVEV (reference sequence).

This chain uses TRBV6-1 with TRBJ1-3, with D possibly matching TRBD1 (5 bases). The ends were cut back, 2 bases at V and 4 bases at J, with 12 bases in the middle. The CDR3 is 15 amino acids. Germline V gives CDR1 MNHNS, CDR2 SASEGT. The CDR3 region has the DNA TGTGCCAGCAGTGAAACCGAGGCAGGGGGAAACACCATATATTTT. Translating it yields CASSETEAGGNTIYF.

The DNA of the CDR3 is TGTGCCAGCAGTTACGCACATGAGGGTTTGGCCGAGCAGTACTTC. It yields the protein CASSYAHEGLAEQYF. This sequence joins TRBV6-5 and TRBJ2-7; tentatively, D is TRBD2 (5 bases). The germline V gene encodes CDR1 MNHEY and CDR2 SVGAGI. This CDR3 contains 15 residues. V gave up 2 bases and J gave up 6 bases, with 17 bases separating them.

The V gene is TRBV5-1, the J gene TRBJ2-7; 7 positions match TRBD1. Germline values: CDR1 SGHRS, CDR2 YFSETQ. V lost 4 bases, J lost 1 base, and 11 bases stayed unmatched. CDR3 length equals 16 residues. The CDR3: CASSPRPGQTSYEQYF. DNA of the CDR3: TGCGCCAGCAGCCCTCGCCCGGGACAGACTTCCTACGAGCAGTACTTC.

This clone was counted once. The chain uses TRBV5-1 and TRBJ1-2; the D is unclear. Germline loops: CDR1 SGHRS, CDR2 YFSETQ. Deletions cut 0 bases from V and 3 bases from J, with 6 bases between. The CDR3 consists of 13 residues. CDR3 region: CASSLDVYYGYTF. For the CDR3, the DNA is TGCGCCAGCAGCTTGGACGTATACTATGGCTACACCTTC.

A few counts support this clone. This chain links TRBV12-5 with TRBJ1-1, with no clear D. Germline V gene data show CDR1 as LGHNT and CDR2 as FRNRAP. This CDR3 comprises 16 residues. Deletions cut 0 bases from V and 1 base from J, with 12 bases between. CDR3 in amino acids: CASGLVRKGKNTEAFF. The DNA for the CDR3 is TGTGCTAGTGGTTTGGTACGAAAGGGAAAGAACACTGAAGCTTTCTTT.

The chain combines TRBV2 with TRBJ1-6; D remains ambiguous. The CDR3 runs 13 residues. Germline loops: CDR1 SNHLY, CDR2 FYNNEI. V was clipped by 8 bases and J by 5 bases, with 10 bases between them. DNA of the CDR3: TGTGCCAGCCATTGGACGGATAATTCACCCCTCCACTTT. It translates to CASHWTDNSPLHF.

The chain uses TRBV7-6 and TRBJ1-5, with TRBD1 identical over 7 bases. Germline assignment: CDR1 SGHVS and CDR2 FNYEAQ. The CDR3 sequence is 17 residues long. V trimming: 4 bases; J trimming: 4 bases; junction bases outside the gene matches: 13. The CDR3 loop reads CASSWGTATRGNQPQHF. The DNA of the CDR3 is TGTGCCAGCAGCTGGGGGACAGCTACAAGGGGAAATCAGCCCCAGCATTTT.

The chain links TRBV5-1 to TRBJ1-6, with D uncertain. The CDR3 runs 14 residues. Germline V gene sequence: CDR1 SGHRS, CDR2 YFSETQ. Trimming pared 0 bases from V and 6 bases from J, leaving 7 bases between. Written as DNA, the CDR3 is TGCGCCAGCAGCTTGGACAGCTTTAATTCACCCCTCCACTTT. It encodes CASSLDSFNSPLHF.

This clone showed up just once. J is TRBJ1-4 and V is TRBV7-9, with D perhaps matching TRBD1 (5 bases). This CDR3 contains 12 residues. Trimming cost V 2 bases and J 7 bases, with 5 bases left between them. The V gene's germline CDR1 is SEHNR and CDR2 FQNEAQ (reference sequence). The CDR3 DNA follows: TGTGCCAGCAGCTTACAGGGTGAAAAACTGTTTTTT. Its translation is CASSLQGEKLFF.

This chain links TRBV10-3 with TRBJ1-5; D not resolved. The CDR3 covers 15 residues. The germline gives CDR1 ENHRY, CDR2 SYGVKD. The V end lost 2 bases, the J end lost 1 base, and 9 bases lay between the germline ends. Written as DNA, the CDR3 is TGTGCCATCAGTGAGCGCCCGGGGAGCAATCAGCCCCAGCATTTT. Translating it yields CAISERPGSNQPQHF.

This chain uses TRBV7-9 with TRBJ2-3, with D maybe TRBD2 (6 bases). Trimming took off 1 base at V and 11 bases at J, with 22 bases between the two ends. The CDR3 spans 16 residues. Germline V gene data show CDR1 as SEHNR and CDR2 as FQNEAQ (reference sequence). The CDR3 region is CASSLGGGEATFWQYF. CDR3 DNA: TGTGCCAGCAGCTTAGGGGGCGGGGAAGCCACCTTTTGGCAGTATTTT.

This chain connects TRBV4-2 to TRBJ2-2, with 8 positions matching TRBD2. The V and J ends lost 0 bases and 7 bases, in that order; junction bases with no gene match: 13. The CDR3 totals 18 residues. Germline V lookup: CDR1 LGHNA, CDR2 YNFKEQ. The CDR3 spells CASSQESAGGRRVGELFF. In nucleotides, the CDR3 is TGTGCCAGCAGCCAAGAGTCCGCGGGGGGCCGTAGGGTCGGGGAGCTGTTTTTT.

V usage is TRBV30 and J usage is TRBJ2-3; maybe TRBD1 (6 bases). Germline V gene data show CDR1 as GTSNPN and CDR2 as SVGIG (reference sequence). This CDR3 contains 15 residues. The germline V and J ends were trimmed by 0 bases and 4 bases, with 14 bases remaining between them. DNA for the CDR3: TGTGCCTGGAGTGTCTCTCGGACAGAGGCAGATACGCAGTATTTT. Protein sequence: CAWSVSRTEADTQYF.

The chain recombines TRBV28 with TRBJ1-1; 12 bases align to TRBD1. Germline V lookup: CDR1 MDHEN, CDR2 SYDVKM. The CDR3 has 17 residues. With V trimmed by 4 bases and J by 5 bases, 11 bases remained unmatched. This CDR3 is CASSSPGTGGVGTEAFF. The CDR3 coding sequence is TGTGCCAGCAGTTCCCCCGGGACAGGGGGCGTGGGAACTGAAGCTTTCTTT.

CDR3 in DNA: TGTGCCACCAGGAGGGGACAGGGCGGGACCGGGGAGCTGTTTTTT. It is translated as CATRRGQGGTGELFF. The rearrangement links TRBV2 to TRBJ2-2; 9 bases are shared with TRBD1. CDR1 is SNHLY and CDR2 is FYNNEI in the germline V gene. This CDR3 spans 15 amino acids. Trimming took 10 bases from V and 5 from J; bases not matched to a gene: 11.

The chain links TRBV2 to TRBJ2-2; the match to TRBD1 covers 7 bases. V gave up 4 bases and J gave up 7 bases; unmatched junction bases: 3. The CDR3 runs 13 residues. From germline, CDR1 is SNHLY and CDR2 FYNNEI. The CDR3 sequence is CASSGQGDGELFF. The CDR3 coding sequence is TGTGCCAGCAGTGGGCAGGGGGACGGGGAGCTGTTTTTT.

The rearrangement joins TRBV15 to TRBJ2-7; 8 bases line up with TRBD2. The length of the CDR3 is 14 residues. V was pared by 5 bases and J by 4 bases, with 7 bases of the junction left unmatched. In germline, CDR1 is LNHNV, CDR2 YYDKDF (reference sequence). CDR3 in amino acids: CATSGVGGAYEQYF. Written as DNA, the CDR3 is TGTGCCACCAGCGGGGTCGGGGGGGCATACGAGCAGTACTTC.

V usage is TRBV9 and J usage is TRBJ2-1; D is ambiguous. The CDR3 extends over 15 amino acids. V shed 4 bases and J shed 1 base, with 12 bases lying between them. CDR1 and CDR2 from the germline V gene are SGDLS and YYNGEE. This CDR3 reads CASSPPGSSYNEQFF. The DNA for the CDR3 is TGTGCCAGCAGCCCACCGGGTAGTTCCTACAATGAGCAGTTCTTC.

The chain uses TRBV2 and TRBJ2-2; no clear D. Trimming cost V 7 bases and J 3 bases, with 12 bases left between them. CDR3 length equals 14 residues. The V gene's germline CDR1 is SNHLY and CDR2 FYNNEI. As DNA, the CDR3 is TGTGCCAGCACCCTGAGACTTGACACCGGGGAGCTGTTTTTT. The encoded protein is CASTLRLDTGELFF.

The chain has TRBV29-1 and TRBJ1-1; TRBD1 aligns across 7 bases. Germline-derived CDR1 and CDR2 are SQVTM and ANQGSEA. The CDR3 has 13 amino acids. The junction had 5 bases not matched to a gene; V was cut back by 7 bases and J by 0 bases. In nucleotides, the CDR3 is TGCAGCGCCGGGACAGTTCTGAACACTGAAGCTTTCTTT. Protein sequence: CSAGTVLNTEAFF.

This clone appeared a single time. This chain joins TRBV7-2 and TRBJ2-3; D gene unclear. Germline V gene lookup returns CDR1 SGHTA and CDR2 FQGNSA. Deletions cut 2 bases from V and 0 bases from J, with 6 bases between. The CDR3 sequence is 14 residues long. The CDR3 here is CASSLIGSTDTQYF. The CDR3 coding sequence is TGTGCCAGCAGCTTAATAGGAAGCACAGATACGCAGTATTTT.